These 16 T cell receptor beta chains originate from one sample sequenced in a study of blood T cell repertoires in COVID-19. Method: immunoSEQ multiplex PCR; TCRdb's copy keeps in-frame clones and lacks some. The data hold tens of thousands of clones, with about nine tenths observed a single time. The sequencing sample was made of peripheral blood. All receptors derive from a man aged 50-60 years with active COVID-19.

CDR3 bases: TGCGCCAGCAGTGAGGGGACAGGCTACAATGAGCAGTTCTTC. As protein: CASSEGTGYNEQFF. V gene TRBV10-1 combines with J gene TRBJ2-1; 8 nucleotides agree with TRBD1. The CDR3 consists of 14 residues. V lost 2 bases and J lost 3; bases outside the gene matches: 0. Germline CDR1 and CDR2: WNHNN and SYGVQD (reference sequence).

The rearrangement joins TRBV7-6 to TRBJ1-6; 7 nucleotides match TRBD1. The CDR3 runs 17 residues. Germline V CDR1 and CDR2: SGHVS, FNYEAQ. V was pared by 5 bases and J by 3 bases, with 10 bases of the junction left unmatched. The CDR3 DNA reads as TGTGCCAGCAGCCCAACGCCGGGGGACAGCTATAATTCACCCCTCCACTTT. As protein: CASSPTPGDSYNSPLHF.

The V and J genes are TRBV19 and TRBJ2-7; TRBD2 agrees at 10 bases. Germline-derived CDR1 and CDR2 are LNHDA and SQIVND (reference sequence). This CDR3 region has 17 residues. The ends lost 5 bases at V and 6 bases at J; junction bases unmatched: 16. The CDR3 nucleotides are TGTGCCAGTAGTCCAAATCCTAGAGCGGGAGGGCCAGGCGAGCAGTACTTC. It encodes CASSPNPRAGGPGEQYF.

This chain joins TRBV27 and TRBJ1-2; TRBD1 aligns across 8 bases. Germline CDR1 and CDR2: MNHEY and SMNVEV (reference sequence). V lost 6 bases and J lost 2; bases outside the gene matches: 5. The CDR3 loop spans 14 amino acids. The CDR3 protein is CASSQGASNYGYTF. DNA of the CDR3: TGTGCCAGCAGCCAGGGGGCGTCGAACTATGGCTACACCTTC.

The V call is TRBV19, the J call TRBJ1-2, with D possibly being TRBD1 (5 bases). Germline CDR1 reads LNHDA; CDR2 reads SQIVND (reference sequence). The CDR3 is 10 amino acids. The V end lost 5 bases, the J end lost 9 bases, and 7 bases lay between the germline ends. The chain's CDR3 is CASSPGCYTF. CDR3 nucleotides: TGTGCCAGTAGTCCAGGGTGCTACACCTTC. The variable domain in full, completed from reference TRBV19 and TRBJ1-2, reads DGGITQSPKYLFRKEGQNVTLSCEQNLNHDAMYWYRQDPGQGLRLIYYSQIVNDFQKGDIAEGYSVSREKKESFPLTVTSAQKNPTAFYLCASSPGCYTFGSGTRLTVV.

This chain links TRBV5-5 with TRBJ1-2; 7 bases agree with TRBD1. Losses at the gene ends were 4 bases for V and 5 bases for J; bases not matched to a gene: 11. The length of the CDR3 is 15 residues. Per the germline V gene, CDR1 is SGHKS and CDR2 is YYEKEE (reference sequence). This CDR3 is CASSPPGQIGYGYTF. The CDR3, as DNA: TGTGCCAGCAGCCCGCCGGGACAGATAGGGTATGGCTACACCTTC.

This clone was counted once. V is TRBV28 and J is TRBJ2-4, with 9 bases matching TRBD1. CDR1 is MDHEN and CDR2 is SYDVKM in the germline V gene. With V trimmed by 6 bases and J by 9 bases, 3 bases remained unmatched. The CDR3 contains 12 residues. The CDR3 region is CASRQGAGIQYF. In DNA form, the CDR3 reads TGTGCCAGCAGACAGGGGGCAGGCATTCAGTACTTC.

The chain is built from TRBV28 and TRBJ2-1; TRBD2 matches 7 bases. There are 14 residues in the CDR3. The V and J ends lost 5 bases and 7 bases, in that order; junction bases with no gene match: 8. Germline-derived CDR1 and CDR2 are MDHEN and SYDVKM. CDR3 amino acids: CASSPTSTWNEQFF. CDR3 sequence (DNA): TGTGCCAGCAGTCCGACTAGCACCTGGAATGAGCAGTTCTTC. Drawing the rest from reference TRBV28 and TRBJ2-1, the complete variable domain is DVKVTQSSRYLVKRTGEKVFLECVQDMDHENMFWYRQDPGLGLRLIYFSYDVKMKEKGDIPEGYSVSREKKERFSLILESASTNQTSMYLCASSPTSTWNEQFFGPGTRLTVL.

The chain uses TRBV28 and TRBJ2-7; 11 bases line up with TRBD1. This CDR3 region has 16 residues. V trimming: 3 bases; J trimming: 5 bases; junction bases outside the gene matches: 9. Per the germline V gene, CDR1 is MDHEN and CDR2 is SYDVKM. This chain's CDR3 is CASSFPWDRGADEQYF. As DNA, the CDR3 is TGTGCCAGCAGTTTCCCCTGGGACAGGGGGGCTGACGAGCAGTACTTC.

The CDR3 DNA is TGTGCCAGCAGTGACTCTAGCGGAGACTGGAATGAGCAGTTCTTC. This sequence encodes CASSDSSGDWNEQFF. V and J are TRBV6-4 and TRBJ2-1, with D possibly TRBD2 on 6 matching bases. Per germline, CDR1 MRHNA and CDR2 SNTAGT. The CDR3 has 15 residues. With 0 bases removed from V and 7 bases from J, the gap between germline ends came to 13 bases.

The genes are TRBV5-1 and TRBJ2-1, with 8 bases matching TRBD2. V shed 3 bases, J shed 8 bases, and the junction held 1 base outside the gene matches. The CDR3 loop spans 12 amino acids. The germline CDR1 and CDR2 sequences are SGHRS and YFSETQ. The CDR3 DNA follows: TGCGCCAGCAGCTCGGGAGGGGATGAGCAGTTCTTC. It is translated as CASSSGGDEQFF.

This sequence joins TRBV11-2 and TRBJ1-4; a weak D match, TRBD1 (5 bases). CDR1 is SGHAT, CDR2 FQNNGV, per germline. The V gene lost 2 bases and the J gene lost 0 bases, with 10 bases spanning the gap. The length of the CDR3 is 16 residues. This chain's CDR3 is CASSLRGLATNEKLFF. The CDR3 DNA reads TGTGCCAGCAGCTTAAGGGGTTTGGCAACTAATGAAAAACTGTTTTTT. Drawing the rest from reference TRBV11-2 and TRBJ1-4, the complete variable domain is EAGVAQSPRYKIIEKRQSVAFWCNPISGHATLYWYQQILGQGPKLLIQFQNNGVVDDSQLPKDRFSAERLKGVDSTLKIQPAKLEDSAVYLCASSLRGLATNEKLFFGSGTQLSVL.

V is TRBV7-3 and J is TRBJ2-1; 9 nucleotides match TRBD2. V dropped 2 bases and J dropped 8; count of bases not matched to a gene: 13. CDR1 and CDR2 from the germline V gene are SGHTA and FQGTGA. The CDR3 has 17 amino acids. DNA for the CDR3: TGTGCCAGCAGCTTAGGTTTAAGGGGTAGCGGGAGCCATGAGCAGTTCTTC. Its translation is CASSLGLRGSGSHEQFF.

This chain uses TRBV24-1 with TRBJ2-7, with TRBD1 identical over 8 bases. The junction had 19 bases not matched to a gene; V was cut back by 11 bases and J by 2 bases. The V gene's germline CDR1 is KGHDR and CDR2 SFDVKD. This CDR3 is 17 amino acids long. For the CDR3, the DNA is TGTGCCATTATTCGACCTAACACGGGACAGGTGACCTACGAGCAGTACTTC. Its translation is CAIIRPNTGQVTYEQYF.

The V gene is TRBV14, the J gene TRBJ2-1; 8 nucleotides agree with TRBD2. J gave up 12 bases and V 4 bases, and 11 bases lay outside the gene matches. Germline-derived CDR1 and CDR2 are SGHDN and FVKESK. The CDR3 totals 14 residues. The CDR3 coding sequence is TGTGCCAGCAGCCTCCCTAGCGGGTTTGAAGTGCAGTTCTTC. The encoded protein is CASSLPSGFEVQFF.

The V and J genes are TRBV27 and TRBJ2-2, with 7 bases identical to TRBD2. Trimming cost V 5 bases and J 8 bases; bases outside gene matches: 5. The CDR3 spans 13 residues. Germline V lookup: CDR1 MNHEY, CDR2 SMNVEV (reference sequence). CDR3 residues: CASSSAGEGELFF. The CDR3 DNA reads as TGTGCCAGCAGTAGCGCGGGGGAGGGGGAGCTGTTTTTT.